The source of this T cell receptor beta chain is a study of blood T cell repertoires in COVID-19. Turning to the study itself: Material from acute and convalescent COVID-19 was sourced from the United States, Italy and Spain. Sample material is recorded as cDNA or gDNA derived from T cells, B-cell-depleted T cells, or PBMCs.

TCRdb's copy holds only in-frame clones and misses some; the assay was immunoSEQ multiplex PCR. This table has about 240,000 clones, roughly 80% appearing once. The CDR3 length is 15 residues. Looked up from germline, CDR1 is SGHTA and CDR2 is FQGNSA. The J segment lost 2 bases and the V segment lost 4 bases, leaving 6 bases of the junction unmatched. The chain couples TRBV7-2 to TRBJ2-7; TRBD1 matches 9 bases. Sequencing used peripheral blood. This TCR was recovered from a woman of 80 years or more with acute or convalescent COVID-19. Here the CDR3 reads CASSSGQGLTYEQYF. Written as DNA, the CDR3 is TGTGCCAGCAGCTCGGGACAGGGTCTCACCTACGAGCAGTACTTC.